The clone carrying this T cell receptor (beta chain) occurred a few times. These data originate in a study of T-cell reconstitution after alpha-beta-depleted transplantation in children. CDR1 MNHEY and CDR2 SMNVEV come from the germline V gene (reference sequence). With 5 bases removed from V and 4 bases from J, the gap between germline ends came to 16 bases. CDR3 size: 15 residues. A TCRbeta library incorporating unique molecular identifiers was prepared. Each CDR3 protein gets one entry after TCRdb re-called the PCR reads with MiXCR. The table has nearly 550,000 distinct CDR3 sequences, 18% seen once.

This receptor was identified in a human donor who donated a stem cell graft to a child with acute lymphoblastic leukemia. The chain uses TRBV27 and TRBJ2-3; D is unclear. The source material was PBMCs from the stem cell graft donor, sampled from the stem cell graft. Here the CDR3 DNA reads TGTGCCAGCAGTATGCACAGTATACCCCCAGATACGCAGTATTTT. Translation gives CASSMHSIPPDTQYF.